Sequencing of this TCR beta chain was carried out in a study of T cell repertoires in cytomegalovirus infection. The overall study: It can be stated that public TCR beta signatures indicated CMV infection as well as a matching HLA type.

CDR3 length: 14 amino acids. Trimming cost V 5 bases and J 2 bases; bases outside gene matches: 2. Germline V CDR1 and CDR2: MNHNY, SVGAGI (reference sequence). Overall study results and limits: The ex vivo response showed dominance by HLA-C-restricted CMV-specific TCR beta clonotypes.

Turning to this clonotype: No antigen is known for it.

TCRdb itself ran the reads through MiXCR, one entry per CDR3 protein. Seen here are approximately 910,000 distinct CDR3 sequences, around 32% observed once, and the top ten hold over 12%. J is TRBJ2-1 and V is TRBV6-6; TRBD2 matches at 8 bases. Sample: cultured CD8+ T cells from PBMCs, taken from culture after CMV antigen stimulation. The sequence was obtained from a human donor in good health (CMV status not recorded). Some clones in this sample may be carry-over from other donors' samples. CDR3: CASSQLAAYNEQFF. The CDR3 DNA is TGTGCCAGCAGTCAACTAGCGGCCTACAATGAGCAGTTCTTC.